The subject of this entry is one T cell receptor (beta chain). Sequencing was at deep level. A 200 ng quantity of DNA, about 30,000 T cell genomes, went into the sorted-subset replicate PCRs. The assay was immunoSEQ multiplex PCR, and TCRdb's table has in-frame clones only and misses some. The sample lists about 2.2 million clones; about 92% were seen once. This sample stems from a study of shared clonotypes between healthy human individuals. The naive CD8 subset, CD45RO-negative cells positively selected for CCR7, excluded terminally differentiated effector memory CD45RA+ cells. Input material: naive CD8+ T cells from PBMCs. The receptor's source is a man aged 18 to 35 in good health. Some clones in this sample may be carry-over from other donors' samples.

The CDR3 is CASSKLLDRDRGTTGELFF. The CDR3 DNA is TGTGCCAGCAGCAAACTTCTTGACCGGGACAGGGGTACCACCGGGGAGCTGTTTTTT. V gene TRBV14 combines with J gene TRBJ2-2, with 10 positions matching TRBD1. The V gene's germline CDR1 is SGHDN and CDR2 FVKESK. The CDR3 has 19 amino acids. V was clipped by 5 bases and J by 4 bases; unmatched bases: 16.